This TCR beta chain appears in the sequencing data of a study of T-cell memory formation after mild COVID-19. Study in general: TCR clusters largely stayed donor specific. General study findings and limits: The study detected some responding clones in pre-infection memory, suggesting cross-reactive memory joined. CD4/CD8 balance held among clones contracting day 15 to 85, and later expanders leaned CD4+. What remained unconfirmed was the SARS-CoV-2 specificity of second-wave clones peaking on day 37.

TCRdb ran MiXCR on the 5' RACE reads and lists one entry per CDR3 protein. The repertoire holds roughly 89,000 distinct CDR3 sequences, less than 15% seen once, with 27% in the top ten. In germline, CDR1 is SGHVS, CDR2 FNYEAQ. V lost 5 bases and J lost 5, with 16 bases in between. The CDR3 covers 15 residues. This clonotype was counted only a few times. What it binds is not known. The sequencing input was PBMCs or a T cell subset sorted from them (not recorded which). This chain links TRBV7-6 with TRBJ1-5, with D perhaps matching TRBD1 (6 bases). The receptor comes from an adult woman who had mild COVID-19 (a few samples of this study predate the infection). Cell type and time point are not known. DNA of the CDR3: TGTGCCAGCAGCGTAGGACAGATCGGCCATCAGCCCCAGCATTTT. Translated, it gives CASSVGQIGHQPQHF. Combining the CDR3 with reference TRBV7-6 and TRBJ1-5 gives the whole variable domain GAGVSQSPRYKVTKRGQDVALRCDPISGHVSLYWYRQALGQGPEFLTYFNYEAQQDKSGLPNDRFSAERPEGSISTLTIQRTEQRDSAMYRCASSVGQIGHQPQHFGDGTRLSIL.